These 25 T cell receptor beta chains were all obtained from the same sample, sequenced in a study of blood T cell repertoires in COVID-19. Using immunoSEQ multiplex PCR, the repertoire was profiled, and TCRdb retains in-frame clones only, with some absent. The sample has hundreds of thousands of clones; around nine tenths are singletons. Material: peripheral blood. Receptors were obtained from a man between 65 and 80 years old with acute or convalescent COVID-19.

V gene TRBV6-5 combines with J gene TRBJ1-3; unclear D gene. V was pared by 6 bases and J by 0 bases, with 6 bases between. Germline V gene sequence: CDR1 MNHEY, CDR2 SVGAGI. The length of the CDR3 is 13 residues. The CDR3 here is CASRSLSGNTIYF. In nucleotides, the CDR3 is TGTGCCAGCAGGTCTCTCTCTGGAAACACCATATATTTT.

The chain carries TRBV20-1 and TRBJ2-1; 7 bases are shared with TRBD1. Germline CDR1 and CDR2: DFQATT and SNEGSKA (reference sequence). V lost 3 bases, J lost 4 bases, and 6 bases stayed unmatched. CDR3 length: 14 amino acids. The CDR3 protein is CSASRGPVYNEQFF. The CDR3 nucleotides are TGCAGTGCTAGTAGGGGGCCGGTATACAATGAGCAGTTCTTC.

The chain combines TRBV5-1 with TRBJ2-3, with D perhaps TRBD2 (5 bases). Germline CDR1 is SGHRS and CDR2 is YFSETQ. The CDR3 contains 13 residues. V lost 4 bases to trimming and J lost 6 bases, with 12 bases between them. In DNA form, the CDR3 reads TGCGCCAGCAGCAGGGAGCTCAAGGATACGCAGTATTTT. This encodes CASSRELKDTQYF. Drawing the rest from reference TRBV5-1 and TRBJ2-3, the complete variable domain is KAGVTQTPRYLIKTRGQQVTLSCSPISGHRSVSWYQQTPGQGLQFLFEYFSETQRNKGNFPGRFSGRQFSNSRSEMNVSTLELGDSALYLCASSRELKDTQYFGPGTRLTVL.

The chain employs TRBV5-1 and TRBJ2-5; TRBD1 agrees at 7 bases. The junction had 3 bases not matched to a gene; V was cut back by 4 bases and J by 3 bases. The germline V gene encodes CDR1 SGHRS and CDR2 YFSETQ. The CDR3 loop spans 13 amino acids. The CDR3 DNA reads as TGCGCCAGCAGCCCTGGACAGGAAGAGACCCAGTACTTC. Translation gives CASSPGQEETQYF. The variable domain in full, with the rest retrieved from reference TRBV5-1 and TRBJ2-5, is KAGVTQTPRYLIKTRGQQVTLSCSPISGHRSVSWYQQTPGQGLQFLFEYFSETQRNKGNFPGRFSGRQFSNSRSEMNVSTLELGDSALYLCASSPGQEETQYFGPGTRLLVL.

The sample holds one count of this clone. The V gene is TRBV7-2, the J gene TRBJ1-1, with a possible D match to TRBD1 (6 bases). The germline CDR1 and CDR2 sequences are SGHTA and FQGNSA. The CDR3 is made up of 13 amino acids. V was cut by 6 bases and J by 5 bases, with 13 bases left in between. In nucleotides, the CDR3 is TGTGCCAGCAGTTTCACAGGGAAAACTGAAGCTTTCTTT. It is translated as CASSFTGKTEAFF.

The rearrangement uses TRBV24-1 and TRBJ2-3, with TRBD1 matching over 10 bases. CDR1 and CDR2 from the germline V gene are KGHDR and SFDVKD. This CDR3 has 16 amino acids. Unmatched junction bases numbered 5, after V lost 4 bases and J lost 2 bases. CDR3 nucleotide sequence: TGTGCCACCAGTGAGGGCGGACAGGGGGTCACAGATACGCAGTATTTT. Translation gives CATSEGGQGVTDTQYF.

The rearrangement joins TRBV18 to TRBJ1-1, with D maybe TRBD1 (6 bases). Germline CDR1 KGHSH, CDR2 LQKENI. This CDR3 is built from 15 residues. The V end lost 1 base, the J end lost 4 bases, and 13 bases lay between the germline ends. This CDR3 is CASSPRKGVGTEAFF. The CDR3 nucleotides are TGTGCCAGCTCACCACGTAAGGGGGTCGGCACTGAAGCTTTCTTT.

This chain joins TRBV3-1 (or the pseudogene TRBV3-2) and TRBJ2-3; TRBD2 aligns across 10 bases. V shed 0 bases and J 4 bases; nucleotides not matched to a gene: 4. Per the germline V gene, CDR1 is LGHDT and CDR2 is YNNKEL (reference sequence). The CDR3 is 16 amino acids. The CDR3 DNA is TGTGCCAGCAGCCAAGATGAAGGGACTAGCGCAGATACGCAGTATTTT. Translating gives CASSQDEGTSADTQYF.

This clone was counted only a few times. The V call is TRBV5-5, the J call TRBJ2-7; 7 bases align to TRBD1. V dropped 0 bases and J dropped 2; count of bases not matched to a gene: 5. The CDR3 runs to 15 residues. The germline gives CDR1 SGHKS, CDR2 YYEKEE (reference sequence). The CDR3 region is CASSLVWQGAYEQYF. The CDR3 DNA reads TGTGCCAGCAGCTTGGTGTGGCAGGGGGCCTACGAGCAGTACTTC.

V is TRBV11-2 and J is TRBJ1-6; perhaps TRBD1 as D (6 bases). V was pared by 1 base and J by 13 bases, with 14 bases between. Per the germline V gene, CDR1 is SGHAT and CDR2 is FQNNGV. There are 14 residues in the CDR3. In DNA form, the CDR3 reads TGTGCCAGCAGCTTAGTAGGTCCGGGGGGCCCCCTCCACTTT. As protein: CASSLVGPGGPLHF.

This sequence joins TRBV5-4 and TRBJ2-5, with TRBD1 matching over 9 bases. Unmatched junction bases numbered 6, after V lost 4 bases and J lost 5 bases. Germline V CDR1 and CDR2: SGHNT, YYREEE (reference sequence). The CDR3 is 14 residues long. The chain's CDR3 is CASSVGQGRETQYF. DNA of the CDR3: TGTGCCAGCAGCGTAGGACAGGGGAGGGAGACCCAGTACTTC.

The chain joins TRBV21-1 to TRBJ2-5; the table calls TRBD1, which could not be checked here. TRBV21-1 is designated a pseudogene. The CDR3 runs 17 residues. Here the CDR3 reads CASSKGDRRRGRETQYF. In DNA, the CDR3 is TGTGCCAGCAGCAAAGGGGACAGGCGACGAGGGCGGGAGACCCAGTACTTC.

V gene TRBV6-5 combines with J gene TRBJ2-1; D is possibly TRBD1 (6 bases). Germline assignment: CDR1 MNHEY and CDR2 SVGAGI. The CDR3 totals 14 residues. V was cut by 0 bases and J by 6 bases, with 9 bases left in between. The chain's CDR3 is CASSYSQGSNEQFF. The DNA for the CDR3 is TGTGCCAGCAGTTACTCTCAGGGGTCCAATGAGCAGTTCTTC.

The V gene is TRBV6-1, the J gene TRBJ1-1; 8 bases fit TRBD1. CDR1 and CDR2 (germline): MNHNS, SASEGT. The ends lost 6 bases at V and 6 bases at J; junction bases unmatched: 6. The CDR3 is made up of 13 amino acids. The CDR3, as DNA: TGTGCCAGCAGCCCCAGGGGGCAAGCTGAAGCTTTCTTT. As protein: CASSPRGQAEAFF.

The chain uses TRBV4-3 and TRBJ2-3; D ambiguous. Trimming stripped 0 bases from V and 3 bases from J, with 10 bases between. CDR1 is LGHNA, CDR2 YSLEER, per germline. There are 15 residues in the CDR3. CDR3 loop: CASSQDRLGTDTQYF. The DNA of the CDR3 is TGCGCCAGCAGCCAAGACAGGTTGGGTACAGATACGCAGTATTTT.

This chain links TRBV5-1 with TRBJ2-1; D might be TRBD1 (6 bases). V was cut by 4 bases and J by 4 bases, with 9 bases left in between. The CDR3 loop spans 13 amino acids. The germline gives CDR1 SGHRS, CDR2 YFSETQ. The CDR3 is CASSLGAYNEQFF. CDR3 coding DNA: TGCGCCAGCAGCCTGGGGGCATACAATGAGCAGTTCTTC.

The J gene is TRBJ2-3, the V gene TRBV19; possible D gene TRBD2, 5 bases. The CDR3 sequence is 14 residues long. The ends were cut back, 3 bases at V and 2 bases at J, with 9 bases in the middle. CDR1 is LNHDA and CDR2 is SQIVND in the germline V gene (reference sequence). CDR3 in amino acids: CASSISGSTDTQYF. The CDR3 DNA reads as TGTGCCAGTAGTATTTCGGGGTCCACAGATACGCAGTATTTT.

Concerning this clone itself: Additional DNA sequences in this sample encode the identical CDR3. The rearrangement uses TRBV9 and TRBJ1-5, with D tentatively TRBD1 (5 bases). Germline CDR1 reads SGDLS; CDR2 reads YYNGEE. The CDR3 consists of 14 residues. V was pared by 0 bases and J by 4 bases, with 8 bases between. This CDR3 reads CASSVDGANQPQHF. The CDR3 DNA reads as TGTGCCAGCAGCGTAGATGGGGCTAATCAGCCCCAGCATTTT.

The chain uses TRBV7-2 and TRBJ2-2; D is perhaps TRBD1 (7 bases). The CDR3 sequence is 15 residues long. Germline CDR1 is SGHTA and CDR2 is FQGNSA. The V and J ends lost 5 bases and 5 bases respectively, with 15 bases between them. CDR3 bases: TGTGCCAGCAGCCCAGGGGGGCGGATGACCGGGGAGCTGTTTTTT. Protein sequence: CASSPGGRMTGELFF.

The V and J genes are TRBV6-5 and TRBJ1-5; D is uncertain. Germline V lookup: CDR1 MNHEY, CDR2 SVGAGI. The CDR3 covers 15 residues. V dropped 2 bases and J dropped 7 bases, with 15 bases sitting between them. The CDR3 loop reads CASSYTGGSGQPQHF. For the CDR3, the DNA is TGTGCCAGCAGTTACACCGGCGGGTCGGGACAGCCCCAGCATTTT.

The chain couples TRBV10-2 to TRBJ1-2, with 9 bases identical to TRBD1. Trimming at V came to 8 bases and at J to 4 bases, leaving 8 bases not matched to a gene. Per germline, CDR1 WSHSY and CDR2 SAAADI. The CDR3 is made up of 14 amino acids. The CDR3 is CASAPGQGGYGYTF. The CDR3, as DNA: TGCGCCAGCGCTCCGGGACAGGGTGGCTATGGCTACACCTTC.

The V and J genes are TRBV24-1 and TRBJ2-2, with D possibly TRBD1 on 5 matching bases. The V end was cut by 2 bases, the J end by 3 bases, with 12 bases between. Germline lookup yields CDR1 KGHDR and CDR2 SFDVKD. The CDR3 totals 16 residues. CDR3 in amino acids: CATSDSRAPDTGELFF. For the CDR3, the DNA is TGTGCCACCAGTGATTCCAGGGCGCCCGACACCGGGGAGCTGTTTTTT.

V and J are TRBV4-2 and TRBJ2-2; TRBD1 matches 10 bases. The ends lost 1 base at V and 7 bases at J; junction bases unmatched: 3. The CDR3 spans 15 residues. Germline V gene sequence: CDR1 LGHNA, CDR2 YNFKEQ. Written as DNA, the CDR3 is TGTGCCAGCAGCCAAGGGGACAGGGGTTACGGGGAGCTGTTTTTT. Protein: CASSQGDRGYGELFF.

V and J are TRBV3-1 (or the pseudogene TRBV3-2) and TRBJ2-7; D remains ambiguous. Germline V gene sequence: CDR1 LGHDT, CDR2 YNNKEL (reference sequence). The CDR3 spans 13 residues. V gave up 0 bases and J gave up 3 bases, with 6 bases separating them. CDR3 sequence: CASSQDPRYEQYF. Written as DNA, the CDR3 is TGTGCCAGCAGCCAAGATCCCCGCTACGAGCAGTACTTC.

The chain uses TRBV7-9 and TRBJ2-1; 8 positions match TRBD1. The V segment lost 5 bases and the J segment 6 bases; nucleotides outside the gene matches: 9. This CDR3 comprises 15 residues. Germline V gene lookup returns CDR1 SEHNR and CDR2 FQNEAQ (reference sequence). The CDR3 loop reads CASSDRSQGANEQFF. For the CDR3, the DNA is TGTGCCAGCAGCGATCGTTCTCAGGGGGCCAATGAGCAGTTCTTC.